The 10 T cell receptor beta chains reported below all come from one sample, sequenced in a study of early T cells in non-severe SARS-CoV-2 infection. TCRdb re-derived calls from the 5' RACE reads in MiXCR, one entry per CDR3 protein. The sample includes 25,000 to 35,000 distinct CDR3 sequences, around 5% of them seen just once. Sequences were obtained from whole blood. These receptors all come from an adult who was a healthcare worker with PCR-confirmed SARS-CoV-2 infection or an uninfected control (not recorded which).

This clonotype was observed many times. The chain employs TRBV10-1 and TRBJ2-7; 9 nucleotides line up with TRBD1. Germline values: CDR1 WNHNN, CDR2 SYGVQD (reference sequence). V lost 2 bases and J lost 6; bases outside the gene matches: 5. The CDR3 length is 14 residues. CDR3 sequence (DNA): TGCGCCAGCAGTGAGAGGACAGGGGACGGCGAGCAGTACTTC. Amino acids: CASSERTGDGEQYF.

The chain carries TRBV12-3 or TRBV12-4 and TRBJ2-5; D possibly matches TRBD1 or TRBD2 (5 bases each). Between the trimmed V and J ends, which lost 2 bases and 3 bases, there was a span of 7 bases. This CDR3 has 13 amino acids. CDR3 amino acids: CASSLRGEETQYF. The CDR3, as DNA: TGTGCCAGCAGTTTAAGAGGGGAAGAGACCCAGTACTTC.

This clonotype was seen ten or more times. This chain joins TRBV18 and TRBJ2-7, with D possibly matching TRBD2 (5 bases). Germline CDR1 reads KGHSH; CDR2 reads LQKENI. Trimming pared 2 bases from V and 3 bases from J, leaving 8 bases between. The CDR3 runs to 13 residues. CDR3 region: CASSPGSFYEQYF. The CDR3 DNA reads TGTGCCAGCTCACCAGGGAGCTTCTACGAGCAGTACTTC.

This clonotype was picked up many times. This sequence joins TRBV4-2 and TRBJ2-1; 12 bases align to TRBD2. The CDR3 is 15 residues long. Looked up from germline, CDR1 is LGHNA and CDR2 is YNFKEQ. J lost 10 bases, V lost 0 bases, and 4 bases had no gene match. The CDR3 DNA sequence: TGTGCCAGCAGCCAAGAGACTAGCGGGAGTTTAGAGCAGTTCTTC. Protein product: CASSQETSGSLEQFF.

This clonotype was detected many times. The chain recombines TRBV14 with TRBJ1-1; no clear D. Germline V gene data show CDR1 as SGHDN and CDR2 as FVKESK. CDR3 size: 12 residues. V was pared by 4 bases and J by 4 bases, with 7 bases between. The chain's CDR3 is CASSRVITEAFF. The CDR3 nucleotides read TGTGCCAGCAGCCGGGTGATCACTGAAGCTTTCTTT. Full variable domain (missing parts from reference TRBV14 and TRBJ1-1): EAGVTQFPSHSVIEKGQTVTLRCDPISGHDNLYWYRRVMGKEIKFLLHFVKESKQDESGMPNNRFLAERTGGTYSTLKVQPAELEDSGVYFCASSRVITEAFFGQGTRLTVV.

This clonotype showed up many times. This chain uses TRBV29-1 with TRBJ1-1; D is uncertain. V lost 3 bases and J 4 bases, leaving 12 bases between the germline ends. This CDR3 is 13 amino acids long. Germline V gene data show CDR1 as SQVTM and CDR2 as ANQGSEA. Here the CDR3 reads CSVDKGRGTEAFF. CDR3 in DNA: TGCAGCGTTGATAAGGGCCGGGGCACTGAAGCTTTCTTT.

This clonotype was observed many times. The J gene is TRBJ2-3, the V gene TRBV6-5; D possibly corresponds to TRBD1 (5 bases). The CDR3 length is 13 residues. Per the germline V gene, CDR1 is MNHEY and CDR2 is SVGAGI. V dropped 5 bases and J dropped 9 bases, with 15 bases sitting between them. The CDR3 sequence: CASSPSTVWTQYF. CDR3 sequence (DNA): TGTGCCAGCAGTCCTTCGACAGTCTGGACGCAGTATTTT.

This clonotype was picked up a small number of times. This chain uses TRBV2 with TRBJ2-7; 9 bases align to TRBD1. The CDR3 runs to 15 residues. Germline V lookup: CDR1 SNHLY, CDR2 FYNNEI. V lost 6 bases, J lost 0 bases, and 6 bases stayed unmatched. In DNA, the CDR3 is TGTGCCAGCAGACCGGACAGGGGTTACTCCTACGAGCAGTACTTC. It specifies CASRPDRGYSYEQYF.

This rearrangement joins TRBV5-1 to TRBJ2-5, with no clear D. This CDR3 comprises 12 residues. The V end was cut by 1 base, the J end by 2 bases, with 3 bases between. Germline V gene data show CDR1 as SGHRS and CDR2 as YFSETQ. Written as DNA, the CDR3 is TGCGCCAGCAGCTTGCAGCAAGAGACCCAGTACTTC. This sequence encodes CASSLQQETQYF.

In its sample, this clonotype is medium-sized (0.01 to 0.1%). The chain recombines TRBV28 with TRBJ1-1, with D hard to call. Trimming took off 2 bases at V and 5 bases at J, with 12 bases between the two ends. CDR3 size: 14 residues. Per germline, CDR1 MDHEN and CDR2 SYDVKM. CDR3 sequence (DNA): TGTGCCAGCAGTTTACAGCGGGTGGGGACTGAAGCTTTCTTT. The encoded protein is CASSLQRVGTEAFF.